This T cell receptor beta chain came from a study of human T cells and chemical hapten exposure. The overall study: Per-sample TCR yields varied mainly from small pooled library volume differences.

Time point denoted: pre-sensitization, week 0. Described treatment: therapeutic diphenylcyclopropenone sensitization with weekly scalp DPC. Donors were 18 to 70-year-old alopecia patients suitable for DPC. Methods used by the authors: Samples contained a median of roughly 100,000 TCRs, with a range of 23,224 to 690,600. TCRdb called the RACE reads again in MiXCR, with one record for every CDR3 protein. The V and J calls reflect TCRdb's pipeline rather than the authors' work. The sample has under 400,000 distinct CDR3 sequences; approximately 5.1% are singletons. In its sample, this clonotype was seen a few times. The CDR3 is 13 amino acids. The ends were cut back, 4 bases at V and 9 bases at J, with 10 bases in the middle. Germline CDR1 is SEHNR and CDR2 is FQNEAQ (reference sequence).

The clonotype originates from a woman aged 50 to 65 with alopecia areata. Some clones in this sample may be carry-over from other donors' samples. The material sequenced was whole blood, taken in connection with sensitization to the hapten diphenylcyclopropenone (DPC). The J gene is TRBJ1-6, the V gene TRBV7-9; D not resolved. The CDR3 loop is CASSSGFSSPLHF. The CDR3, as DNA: TGTGCCAGCAGCTCCGGCTTTAGTTCACCCCTCCACTTT.